Following are 22 T cell receptor beta chains from one sample sequenced in a study of shared clonotypes between healthy human individuals. TCRdb's copy holds only in-frame clones and misses some; the assay was immunoSEQ multiplex PCR. This table holds 650,000 to 800,000 clones, around 70% found once. The sample comprised memory CD4+ T cells sorted from blood. Subset described: CD45RA-negative fraction. These TCRs come from a woman aged 25-40 years in good health.

The chain employs TRBV27 and TRBJ1-2; D not certain. The V gene's germline CDR1 is MNHEY and CDR2 SMNVEV (reference sequence). The length of the CDR3 is 13 residues. With 6 bases removed from V and 8 bases from J, the gap between germline ends came to 16 bases. The CDR3: CASRLDGNRGYTF. The CDR3, as DNA: TGTGCCAGCAGATTGGACGGCAATAGAGGCTACACCTTC.

The chain recombines TRBV28 with TRBJ2-2; TRBD1 aligns across 9 bases. CDR1 and CDR2 from the germline V gene are MDHEN and SYDVKM. CDR3 length: 15 residues. With 5 bases clipped from V and 1 base from J, the junction kept 2 bases outside the gene matches. The DNA for the CDR3 is TGTGCCAGCAGTACGGACAGGGGGAACACCGGGGAGCTGTTTTTT. Translated, it gives CASSTDRGNTGELFF.

The chain links TRBV14 to TRBJ2-7, with D possibly being TRBD1 or TRBD2 (6 bases each). The CDR3 is 15 residues long. V lost 4 bases to trimming and J lost 1 base, with 14 bases between them. Germline V gene lookup returns CDR1 SGHDN and CDR2 FVKESK. The CDR3: CASSPPGALSYEQYF. CDR3 nucleotides: TGTGCCAGCAGCCCCCCGGGGGCCTTATCCTACGAGCAGTACTTC.

V is TRBV19 and J is TRBJ1-1; maybe TRBD1 (6 bases). The germline V gene encodes CDR1 LNHDA and CDR2 SQIVND (reference sequence). The CDR3 is 14 residues long. V lost 8 bases and J lost 3, with 16 bases in between. As DNA, the CDR3 is TGTGCCAGTGGACACCAACAGGGACACACTGAAGCTTTCTTT. Protein sequence: CASGHQQGHTEAFF.

This clone was observed once. The genes are TRBV5-1 and TRBJ2-3, with TRBD2 matching 9 bases. This CDR3 has 15 amino acids. Germline V gene lookup returns CDR1 SGHRS and CDR2 YFSETQ. The V gene end was trimmed by 0 bases and the J gene end by 4 bases; junction bases not matched to a gene: 3. The CDR3 here is CASSLASSGADTQYF. The CDR3, as DNA: TGCGCCAGCAGCTTGGCGTCTAGCGGGGCAGATACGCAGTATTTT.

This chain links TRBV19 with TRBJ2-1, with 12 nucleotides matching TRBD2. V lost 7 bases to trimming and J lost 12 bases; unmatched junction nucleotides: 7. The CDR3 consists of 13 residues. Germline V lookup: CDR1 LNHDA, CDR2 SQIVND (reference sequence). In DNA form, the CDR3 reads TGTGCCAGTACCACGGGACTAGCGGGTCGGCAGTTCTTC. This translates into CASTTGLAGRQFF.

The gene calls are TRBV2 and TRBJ1-5, with D possibly matching TRBD1 (5 bases). Trimming left V 4 bases short and J 4 bases short, with 14 bases between. CDR1 and CDR2 (germline): SNHLY, FYNNEI. The CDR3 has 15 residues. DNA for the CDR3: TGTGCCAGCAGTGCGAAGGGGCAGGGAAATCAGCCCCAGCATTTT. Translation gives CASSAKGQGNQPQHF.

Comment on this clone: Other DNA sequences in this sample translate to the same CDR3. The gene calls are TRBV7-2 and TRBJ1-5; TRBD1 matches at 7 bases. The V and J ends lost 5 bases and 5 bases, in that order; junction bases with no gene match: 3. The CDR3 is 13 amino acids. The germline V gene has CDR1 SGHTA and CDR2 FQGNSA. The chain's CDR3 is CASSRQGDQPQHF. The CDR3 coding sequence is TGTGCCAGCAGCCGACAGGGTGATCAGCCCCAGCATTTT.

V gene TRBV28 combines with J gene TRBJ1-2; D call uncertain. The germline CDR1 and CDR2 sequences are MDHEN and SYDVKM. This CDR3 has 15 amino acids. The V gene lost 3 bases and the J gene lost 3 bases, with 14 bases spanning the gap. The CDR3 DNA reads TGTGCCAGCAGTTTTAGCGGGCTCCGCGACTATGGCTACACCTTC. It is translated as CASSFSGLRDYGYTF.

This chain connects TRBV2 to TRBJ2-1; 11 positions agree with TRBD2. This CDR3 region has 14 residues. Germline V CDR1 and CDR2: SNHLY, FYNNEI. V shed 8 bases, J shed 1 base, and the junction held 1 base outside the gene matches. The CDR3 spells CASRLAGSYNEQFF. The CDR3 nucleotides are TGTGCCAGCCGACTAGCGGGATCCTACAATGAGCAGTTCTTC.

This sequence joins TRBV2 and TRBJ2-2; unclear D gene. Germline V CDR1 and CDR2: SNHLY, FYNNEI. CDR3 length: 13 amino acids. Trimming took off 4 bases at V and 7 bases at J, with 10 bases between the two ends. DNA for the CDR3: TGTGCCAGCAGTGTGGACGTCGGCGGGGAGCTGTTTTTT. This codes for CASSVDVGGELFF.

This clone was counted only a few times. V gene TRBV25-1 combines with J gene TRBJ2-5, with TRBD2 matching over 7 bases. The CDR3 contains 17 residues. The V gene end was trimmed by 3 bases and the J gene end by 5 bases; junction bases not matched to a gene: 15. The V gene's germline CDR1 is MGHDK and CDR2 SYGVNS. CDR3 in DNA: TGTGCCAGCAGTGAGGCCAAGCGGGACGGGAGATGGGAGACCCAGTACTTC. Translation gives CASSEAKRDGRWETQYF.

The sample holds many counts of this clone. The V call is TRBV7-3, the J call TRBJ2-5; D remains ambiguous. This CDR3 has 13 residues. Germline CDR1 is SGHTA and CDR2 is FQGTGA. V was pared by 5 bases and J by 5 bases, with 12 bases between. The CDR3 coding sequence is TGTGCCAGCAGCGACGGGCTGGCGGAGACCCAGTACTTC. This encodes CASSDGLAETQYF.

The chain couples TRBV28 to TRBJ2-7; 8 bases align to TRBD2. The CDR3 sequence is 13 residues long. V shed 7 bases, J shed 5 bases, and the junction held 7 bases outside the gene matches. Per the germline V gene, CDR1 is MDHEN and CDR2 is SYDVKM. The DNA of the CDR3 is TGTGCCAGCAACGGGGGGGTGGCCCACGAGCAGTACTTC. Amino acid sequence: CASNGGVAHEQYF.

This clone has just one count. The chain couples TRBV15 to TRBJ2-7; D perhaps matches TRBD1 (6 bases). Per germline, CDR1 LNHNV and CDR2 YYDKDF (reference sequence). Between the trimmed V and J ends, which lost 9 bases and 2 bases, there was a span of 14 bases. This CDR3 region has 13 residues. CDR3 nucleotide sequence: TGTGCCACAAGGATACAGGGCACCTACGAGCAGTACTTC. It encodes CATRIQGTYEQYF.

The gene calls are TRBV19 and TRBJ1-1, with no clear D. Between the trimmed V and J ends, which lost 6 bases and 2 bases, there was a span of 16 bases. The CDR3 extends over 15 amino acids. The germline V gene has CDR1 LNHDA and CDR2 SQIVND (reference sequence). The CDR3 nucleotides read TGTGCCAGTAGAGACCTCGGACGGCTAAACACTGAAGCTTTCTTT. It encodes CASRDLGRLNTEAFF.

As regards this clone: Additional DNA sequences in this sample encode the identical CDR3. The V gene is TRBV18, the J gene TRBJ2-5, with D uncertain. The V gene's germline CDR1 is KGHSH and CDR2 LQKENI. There are 12 residues in the CDR3. Trimming shortened V by 2 bases and J by 5 bases, and 6 bases separated the two germline ends. The CDR3: CASSPGGETQYF. The CDR3, as DNA: TGTGCCAGCTCACCAGGCGGCGAGACCCAGTACTTC.

This clone was counted a few times. The chain employs TRBV7-9 and TRBJ1-1; D is unclear. Trimming cost V 5 bases and J 4 bases, with 11 bases left between them. Germline V gene data show CDR1 as SEHNR and CDR2 as FQNEAQ (reference sequence). There are 13 residues in the CDR3. The CDR3 reads CASSKEGVTEAFF. CDR3 nucleotide sequence: TGTGCCAGCAGCAAAGAGGGAGTCACTGAAGCTTTCTTT.

The chain links TRBV11-2 to TRBJ1-3, with 12 bases aligning to TRBD1. Germline V CDR1 and CDR2: SGHAT, FQNNGV. The length of the CDR3 is 16 residues. V was clipped by 4 bases and J by 8 bases; unmatched bases: 9. The CDR3 spells CASSSRDRGLADTIYF. CDR3 nucleotide sequence: TGTGCCAGCAGCTCCCGGGACAGGGGGCTGGCAGACACCATATATTTT.

The J gene is TRBJ2-7, the V gene TRBV19, with TRBD2 identical over 7 bases. V shed 8 bases, J shed 0 bases, and the junction held 4 bases outside the gene matches. The germline gives CDR1 LNHDA, CDR2 SQIVND (reference sequence). The CDR3 totals 13 residues. The CDR3 nucleotides are TGTGCCAGTGCTGCGGGGGTCTCCTACGAGCAGTACTTC. This sequence encodes CASAAGVSYEQYF.

This clone was observed a handful of times. The CDR3 nucleotides read TGCAGCGCGGGACTAATCGGAATGAATGAGCAGTTCTTC. Protein sequence: CSAGLIGMNEQFF. This chain links TRBV29-1 with TRBJ2-1, with 7 bases that match TRBD2. In germline, CDR1 is SQVTM, CDR2 ANQGSEA. This CDR3 is 13 amino acids long. The V segment lost 7 bases and the J segment 7 bases; nucleotides outside the gene matches: 10.

The chain has TRBV10-1 and TRBJ1-1; D is undetermined. CDR1 is WNHNN, CDR2 SYGVQD, per germline (reference sequence). The CDR3 contains 13 residues. Trimming took off 6 bases at V and 1 base at J, with 9 bases between the two ends. The CDR3 DNA reads as TGCGCCAGCAGGGCCACGGAGAACACTGAAGCTTTCTTT. Translation gives CASRATENTEAFF.